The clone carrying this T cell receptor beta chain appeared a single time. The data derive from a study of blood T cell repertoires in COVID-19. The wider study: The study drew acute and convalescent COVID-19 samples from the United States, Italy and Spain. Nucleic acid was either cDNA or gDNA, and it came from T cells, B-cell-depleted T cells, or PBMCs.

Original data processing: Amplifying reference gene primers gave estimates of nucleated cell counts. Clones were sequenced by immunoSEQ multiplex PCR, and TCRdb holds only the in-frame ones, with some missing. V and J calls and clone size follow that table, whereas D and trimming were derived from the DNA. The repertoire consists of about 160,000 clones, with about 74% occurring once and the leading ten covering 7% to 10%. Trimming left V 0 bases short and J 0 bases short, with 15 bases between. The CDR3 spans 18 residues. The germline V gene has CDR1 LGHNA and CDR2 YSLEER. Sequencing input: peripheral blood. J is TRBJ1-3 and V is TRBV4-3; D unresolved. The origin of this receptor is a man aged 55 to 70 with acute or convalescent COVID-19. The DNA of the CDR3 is TGCGCCAGCAGCCAAGAGAATGGGGATGGAGGCTCTGGAAACACCATATATTTT. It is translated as CASSQENGDGGSGNTIYF.